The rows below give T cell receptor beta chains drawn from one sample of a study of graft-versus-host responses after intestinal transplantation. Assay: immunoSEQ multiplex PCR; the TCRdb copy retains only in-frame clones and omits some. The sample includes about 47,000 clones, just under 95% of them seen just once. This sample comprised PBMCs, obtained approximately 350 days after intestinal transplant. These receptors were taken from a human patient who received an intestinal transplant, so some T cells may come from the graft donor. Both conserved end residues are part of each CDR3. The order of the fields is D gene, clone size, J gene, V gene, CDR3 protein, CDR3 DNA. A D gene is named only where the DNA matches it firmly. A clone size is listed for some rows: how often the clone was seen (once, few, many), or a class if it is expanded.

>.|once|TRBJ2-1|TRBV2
CASTENVGRALVNEQFF
TGTGCCAGCACCGAGAATGTAGGCAGGGCCCTGGTCAATGAGCAGTTCTTC
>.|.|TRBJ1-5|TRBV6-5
CASSYSRDSNQPQHF
TGTGCCAGCAGTTACTCGAGGGATAGCAATCAGCCCCAGCATTTT
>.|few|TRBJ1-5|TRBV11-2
CASSRKLAGDQGPQHF
TGTGCCAGCAGCCGCAAGCTAGCGGGGGACCAGGGGCCCCAGCATTTT
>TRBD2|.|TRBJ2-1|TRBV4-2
CASSRRTSGSYNEQFF
TGTGCCAGCAGCCGCCGGACTAGCGGGAGTTACAATGAGCAGTTCTTC
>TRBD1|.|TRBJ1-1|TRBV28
CASSAGQGVAEAFF
TGTGCCAGCAGTGCGGGACAGGGGGTTGCTGAAGCTTTCTTT
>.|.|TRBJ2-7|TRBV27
CASSQLSHSYEQYF
TGTGCCAGCAGTCAGCTATCCCACTCCTACGAGCAGTACTTC
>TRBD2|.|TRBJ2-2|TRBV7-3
CASSYQTSLSGGELFF
TGTGCCAGCAGCTACCAGACTAGCCTGTCGGGCGGGGAGCTGTTTTTT
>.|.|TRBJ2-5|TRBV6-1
CATAWGPQETQYF
TGTGCCACTGCCTGGGGGCCTCAAGAGACCCAGTACTTC
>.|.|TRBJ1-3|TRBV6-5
CASSYDRAGNTIYF
TGTGCCAGCAGTTACGATAGGGCTGGAAACACCATATATTTT
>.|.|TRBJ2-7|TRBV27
CASSLGGSYEQYF
TGTGCCAGCAGTTTGGGGGGCTCCTACGAGCAGTACTTC
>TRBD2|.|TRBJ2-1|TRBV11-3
CASSRGGPGPMPPTEQFF
TGTGCCAGCAGCCGCGGGGGGCCGGGACCAATGCCCCCGACTGAGCAGTTCTTC
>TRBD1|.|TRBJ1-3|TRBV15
CATSRATGASGNTIYF
TGTGCCACCAGCAGGGCTACAGGGGCCTCTGGAAACACCATATATTTT
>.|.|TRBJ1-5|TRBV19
CASTPHGHSNQPQHF
TGTGCCAGTACCCCCCATGGTCATAGCAATCAGCCCCAGCATTTT
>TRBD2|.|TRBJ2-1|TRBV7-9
CASSLMVASGTEQFF
TGTGCCAGCAGCTTAATGGTAGCTAGCGGGACGGAGCAGTTCTTC
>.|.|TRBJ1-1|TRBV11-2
CASSLEAVGEAFF
TGTGCCAGCAGCTTAGAGGCGGTGGGTGAAGCTTTCTTT
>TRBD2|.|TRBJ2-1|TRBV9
CASSVGGGGLGSNEQFF
TGTGCCAGCAGCGTAGGAGGAGGGGGACTAGGATCCAATGAGCAGTTCTTC
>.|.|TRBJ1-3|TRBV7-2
CASSSDASSGNTIYF
TGTGCCAGCAGCTCCGACGCCTCCTCTGGAAACACCATATATTTT
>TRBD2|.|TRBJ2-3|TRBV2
CATEGFRGLAGGTDTQYF
TGTGCCACCGAGGGTTTCCGAGGACTAGCGGGGGGCACAGATACGCAGTATTTT
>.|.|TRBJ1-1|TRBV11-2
CASSFEGDTEAFF
TGTGCCAGCAGCTTCGAGGGAGACACTGAAGCTTTCTTT
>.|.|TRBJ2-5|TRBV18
CASSPRRQETQYF
TGTGCCAGCTCACCGAGGAGGCAAGAGACCCAGTACTTC
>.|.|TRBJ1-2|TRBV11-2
CASSLAGRNYGYTF
TGTGCCAGCAGCTTAGCTGGCAGGAACTATGGCTACACCTTC
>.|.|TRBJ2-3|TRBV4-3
CASSQAATRGTDTQYF
TGCGCCAGCAGCCAAGCCGCGACGAGGGGCACAGATACGCAGTATTTT
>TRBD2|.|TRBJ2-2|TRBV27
CASSLLAGMTGELFF
TGTGCCAGCAGTCTACTAGCGGGTATGACCGGGGAGCTGTTTTTT
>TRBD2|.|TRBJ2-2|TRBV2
CASTGVAGGTGELFF
TGTGCCAGCACAGGGGTAGCGGGAGGCACCGGGGAGCTGTTTTTT
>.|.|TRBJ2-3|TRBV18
CASSPGSFTDTQYF
TGTGCCAGCTCACCTGGGTCCTTCACAGATACGCAGTATTTT
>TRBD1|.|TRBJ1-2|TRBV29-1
CSVNRGSYGYTF
TGCAGCGTGAACAGGGGCTCCTATGGCTACACCTTC
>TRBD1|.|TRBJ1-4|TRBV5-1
CASSLGQGSWAEKLFF
TGCGCCAGCAGCTTGGGACAGGGAAGTTGGGCTGAAAAACTGTTTTTT
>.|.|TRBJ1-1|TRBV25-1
CASKDTNTEAFF
TGTGCCAGCAAAGACACGAACACTGAAGCTTTCTTT
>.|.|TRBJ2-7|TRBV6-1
CASSERRGGGSYEQYF
TGTGCCAGCAGTGAACGTAGGGGTGGCGGGTCCTACGAGCAGTACTTC
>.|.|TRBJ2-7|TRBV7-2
CASSLEGEASYEQYF
TGTGCCAGCAGCTTGGAGGGCGAAGCCTCCTACGAGCAGTACTTC
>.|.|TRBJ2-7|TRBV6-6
CASSYSWEQYF
TGTGCCAGCAGTTACTCGTGGGAGCAGTACTTC
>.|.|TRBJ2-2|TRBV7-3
CASRPTPSHTGELFF
TGTGCCAGCAGACCGACGCCTAGTCACACCGGGGAGCTGTTTTTT
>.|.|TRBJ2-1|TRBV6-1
CASSDRGLRSLYNEQFF
TGTGCCAGCAGTGACCGGGGGTTACGCAGCCTCTACAATGAGCAGTTCTTC
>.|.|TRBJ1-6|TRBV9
CASSVDPGLNSPLHF
TGTGCCAGCAGCGTAGATCCAGGGCTGAATTCACCCCTCCACTTT
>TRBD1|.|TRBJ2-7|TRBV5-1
CATRTGTANYEQYF
TGCGCCACTAGGACCGGGACAGCCAACTACGAGCAGTACTTC
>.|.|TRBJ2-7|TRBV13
CASSLLRESSYEQYF
TGTGCCAGCAGCCTTTTAAGGGAGAGCTCCTACGAGCAGTACTTC
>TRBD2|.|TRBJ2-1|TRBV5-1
CASSLGSTSGSLREQFF
TGCGCCAGCAGCTTGGGTAGCACTAGCGGGAGTCTCCGTGAGCAGTTCTTC
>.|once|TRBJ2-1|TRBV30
CAWTKAGSSYNEQFF
TGTGCCTGGACCAAAGCGGGTAGCTCCTACAATGAGCAGTTCTTC
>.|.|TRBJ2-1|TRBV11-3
CASSPRTTPNEQFF
TGTGCCAGCAGCCCGCGCACGACACCCAATGAGCAGTTCTTC
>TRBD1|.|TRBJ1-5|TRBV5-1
CASSQEGQGNQPQHF
TGCGCCAGCAGCCAAGAGGGACAGGGCAATCAGCCCCAGCATTTT
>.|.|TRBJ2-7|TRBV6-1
CASSEPNTYEQYF
TGTGCCAGCAGTGAACCAAATACCTACGAGCAGTACTTC
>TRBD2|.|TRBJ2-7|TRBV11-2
CASSPQGGLAGTAYEQYF
TGTGCCAGCAGCCCTCAGGGAGGACTAGCGGGAACCGCCTACGAGCAGTACTTC
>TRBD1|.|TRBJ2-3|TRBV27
CASSADRDTDTQYF
TGTGCCAGCAGCGCGGACAGGGACACAGATACGCAGTATTTT
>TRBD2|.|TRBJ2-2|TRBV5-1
CASSLTSGNTGELFF
TGCGCCAGCAGCTTGACTAGCGGGAACACCGGGGAGCTGTTTTTT
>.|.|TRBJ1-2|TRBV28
CASSPSISYGYTF
TGTGCCAGCAGTCCGAGTATTTCCTATGGCTACACCTTC
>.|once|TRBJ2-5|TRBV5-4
CASSYQETQYF
TGTGCCAGCAGTTACCAAGAGACCCAGTACTTC
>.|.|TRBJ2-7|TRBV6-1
CASSGFTYEQYF
TGTGCCAGCAGCGGCTTTACCTACGAGCAGTACTTC
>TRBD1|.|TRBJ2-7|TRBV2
CASNQGAWEQYF
TGTGCCAGCAACCAGGGGGCGTGGGAGCAGTACTTC
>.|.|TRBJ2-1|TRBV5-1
CASSFSIPGEGSSYNEQFF
TGCGCCAGCAGTTTTTCTATTCCGGGCGAGGGGAGCTCCTACAATGAGCAGTTCTTC
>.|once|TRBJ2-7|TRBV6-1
CASGYVYEQYF
TGTGCCAGCGGCTATGTCTACGAGCAGTACTTC
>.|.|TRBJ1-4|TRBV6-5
CASSYRPGEKLFF
TGTGCCAGCAGTTACCGGCCAGGTGAAAAACTGTTTTTT
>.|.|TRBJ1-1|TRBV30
CAWMTRGSTEAFF
TGTGCCTGGATGACCCGGGGCTCCACTGAAGCTTTCTTT
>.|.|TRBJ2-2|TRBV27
CASYEAANTGELFF
TGTGCCAGCTATGAGGCAGCTAACACCGGGGAGCTGTTTTTT
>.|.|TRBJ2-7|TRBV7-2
CASSSRQASYEQYF
TGTGCCAGCAGCTCCAGACAGGCCTCCTACGAGCAGTACTTC
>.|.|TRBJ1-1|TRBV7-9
CASSRGTAMNTEAFF
TGTGCCAGCAGCCGCGGGACGGCAATGAACACTGAAGCTTTCTTT
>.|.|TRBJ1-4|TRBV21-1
CASSKAGGINEKLFF
TGTGCCAGCAGCAAAGCAGGAGGGATCAATGAAAAACTGTTTTTT
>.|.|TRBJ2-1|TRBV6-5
CASSYWRGHEQFF
TGTGCCAGCAGTTACTGGAGGGGGCATGAGCAGTTCTTC